Each of the 20 T cell receptor beta chains below was sequenced from the same sample in a study of shared clonotypes between healthy human individuals. Assay used: immunoSEQ multiplex PCR; TCRdb lists only in-frame clones, some missing. The sample records roughly 650,000 clones, around 97% being singletons. The sequenced sample consisted of naive CD4+ T cells sorted from blood. Subset defined: CD45RA+ positively selected. Source of these receptors: a woman aged 25 to 39 in good health.

The genes are TRBV6-1 and TRBJ2-7; 7 bases match TRBD2. Losses at the gene ends were 7 bases for V and 4 bases for J; bases not matched to a gene: 7. This CDR3 comprises 13 residues. Germline lookup yields CDR1 MNHNS and CDR2 SASEGT. CDR3 sequence: CASKRAGRYEQYF. The CDR3 DNA reads TGTGCCAGCAAGCGAGCGGGAAGGTACGAGCAGTACTTC.

This clone was detected once. This rearrangement joins TRBV5-1 to TRBJ2-5; D unresolved. Deletions cut 5 bases from V and 5 bases from J, with 13 bases between. CDR1 SGHRS and CDR2 YFSETQ come from the germline V gene. The CDR3 covers 13 residues. The CDR3 here is CASRGWVGETQYF. CDR3 nucleotide sequence: TGCGCCAGCAGGGGATGGGTCGGGGAGACCCAGTACTTC.

CDR3 in amino acids: CSAKQGGEQYF. The CDR3 DNA is TGCAGTGCCAAACAGGGCGGCGAGCAGTACTTC. The gene calls are TRBV20-1 and TRBJ2-7; possibly TRBD1 for D (6 bases). V was shortened by 6 bases and J by 6 bases, with 12 bases between the two germline ends. Germline values: CDR1 DFQATT, CDR2 SNEGSKA (reference sequence). CDR3 length: 11 residues.

CDR3 nucleotides: TGCGCCAGCAGCTCTACTAGCGGGGTGATCAATGAGCAGTTCTTC. Translation: CASSSTSGVINEQFF. The V and J genes are TRBV5-1 and TRBJ2-1; 10 nucleotides align to TRBD2. Germline V gene sequence: CDR1 SGHRS, CDR2 YFSETQ. With 3 bases clipped from V and 6 bases from J, the junction kept 6 bases outside the gene matches. This CDR3 comprises 15 residues. Supplemented by reference TRBV5-1 and TRBJ2-1, the full variable domain reads KAGVTQTPRYLIKTRGQQVTLSCSPISGHRSVSWYQQTPGQGLQFLFEYFSETQRNKGNFPGRFSGRQFSNSRSEMNVSTLELGDSALYLCASSSTSGVINEQFFGPGTRLTVL.

The count of this clone is one. One end of the junction does not line up with germline, which may come from a read error. The chain combines TRBV5-4 with TRBJ2-5, with 8 bases that match TRBD2. The CDR3 is 15 amino acids. Germline V CDR1 and CDR2: SGHNT, YYREEE (reference sequence). CDR3 sequence reads: CASSLEGRSGDRRNF. The CDR3 coding sequence is TGTGCCAGCAGCTTGGAAGGGCGTAGCGGGGACCGTCGCAACTTC.

CDR3 sequence reads: CASSLRRGGTSTDTQYF. In DNA form, the CDR3 reads TGTGCCAGCAGCTTAAGGCGTGGCGGTACTAGCACAGATACGCAGTATTTT. The J gene is TRBJ2-3, the V gene TRBV11-2; D gene uncertain. This CDR3 contains 17 residues. Germline V gives CDR1 SGHAT, CDR2 FQNNGV. V was pared by 2 bases and J by 0 bases, with 15 bases between.

V usage is TRBV7-6 and J usage is TRBJ2-3; 7 bases are shared with TRBD1. With 3 bases clipped from V and 6 bases from J, the junction kept 9 bases outside the gene matches. The CDR3 has 15 residues. CDR1 is SGHVS, CDR2 FNYEAQ, per germline. This chain's CDR3 is CASSFRDSLTDTQYF. The CDR3 nucleotides read TGTGCCAGCAGCTTCCGGGACAGCCTAACCGATACGCAGTATTTT.

This clone was counted once. V is TRBV18 and J is TRBJ1-1; 7 bases map to TRBD1. Germline V gene sequence: CDR1 KGHSH, CDR2 LQKENI. This CDR3 is 14 amino acids long. The junction had 3 bases not matched to a gene; V was cut back by 3 bases and J by 2 bases. The CDR3 here is CASSPWDSNTEAFF. The CDR3 DNA reads TGTGCCAGCTCACCTTGGGACAGTAACACTGAAGCTTTCTTT.

This sequence joins TRBV6-1 and TRBJ2-3; TRBD1 matches at 7 bases. The CDR3 is 15 residues long. J gave up 3 bases and V 6 bases, and 9 bases lay outside the gene matches. Germline V CDR1 and CDR2: MNHNS, SASEGT. Here the CDR3 DNA reads TGTGCCAGCAGCCCACCCGGGACAGTGACAGATACGCAGTATTTT. It yields the protein CASSPPGTVTDTQYF.

The gene calls are TRBV5-1 and TRBJ2-7, with 8 bases fitting TRBD2. There are 15 residues in the CDR3. V lost 0 bases, J lost 3 bases, and 5 bases stayed unmatched. From germline, CDR1 is SGHRS and CDR2 YFSETQ. CDR3 bases: TGCGCCAGCAGCTTGGAAACTAGCGGTCACTACGAGCAGTACTTC. This translates into CASSLETSGHYEQYF.

This chain uses TRBV4-2 with TRBJ1-4; tentative D call: TRBD1 (5 bases). Trimming took off 1 base at V and 6 bases at J, with 15 bases between the two ends. The CDR3 covers 16 residues. Looked up from germline, CDR1 is LGHNA and CDR2 is YNFKEQ. CDR3 residues: CASSQVSGRADEKLFF. CDR3 bases: TGTGCCAGCAGCCAAGTATCGGGACGGGCGGATGAAAAACTGTTTTTT.

The chain links TRBV28 to TRBJ2-7, with 8 bases aligning to TRBD1. The germline CDR1 and CDR2 sequences are MDHEN and SYDVKM. The trim removed 7 bases at V and 5 bases at J, leaving 10 bases unmatched. This CDR3 spans 14 amino acids. The CDR3: CASTTGQGLNEQYF. In nucleotides, the CDR3 is TGTGCCAGCACCACCGGACAGGGTTTGAACGAGCAGTACTTC. The full variable domain, its missing parts supplied by reference TRBV28 and TRBJ2-7, is DVKVTQSSRYLVKRTGEKVFLECVQDMDHENMFWYRQDPGLGLRLIYFSYDVKMKEKGDIPEGYSVSREKKERFSLILESASTNQTSMYLCASTTGQGLNEQYFGPGTRLTVT.

This clone was seen a single time. The chain links TRBV5-1 to TRBJ2-7, with TRBD1 matching over 11 bases. Per germline, CDR1 SGHRS and CDR2 YFSETQ. The CDR3 consists of 14 residues. V lost 4 bases, J lost 2 bases, and 2 bases stayed unmatched. CDR3 DNA sequence: TGCGCCAGCAGCGGGACAGGGGGGCCCTACGAGCAGTACTTC. Translation: CASSGTGGPYEQYF.

The chain couples TRBV15 to TRBJ2-7; 9 positions agree with TRBD1. Germline values: CDR1 LNHNV, CDR2 YYDKDF (reference sequence). CDR3 length: 13 amino acids. Trimming removed 8 bases from V and 3 bases from J; junction bases left unmatched: 5. CDR3 amino acids: CATQRDRDYEQYF. The DNA of the CDR3 is TGTGCCACCCAGCGGGACAGGGACTACGAGCAGTACTTC.

The genes are TRBV5-1 and TRBJ2-7; D is undetermined. The V gene lost 0 bases and the J gene lost 7 bases, with 11 bases spanning the gap. CDR1 is SGHRS and CDR2 is YFSETQ in the germline V gene. The CDR3 totals 13 residues. The CDR3, as DNA: TGCGCCAGCAGCTTGGACGCGGTTGGAGAGCAGTACTTC. Residues: CASSLDAVGEQYF.

The gene calls are TRBV28 and TRBJ1-2; D gene ambiguous. V lost 3 bases to trimming and J lost 7 bases, with 15 bases between them. This CDR3 region has 14 residues. Germline CDR1 is MDHEN and CDR2 is SYDVKM. CDR3 loop: CASSLVGVLVGYTF. CDR3 bases: TGTGCCAGCAGTTTGGTCGGCGTATTAGTTGGCTACACCTTC.

The rearrangement links TRBV19 to TRBJ2-7; D might be TRBD2 (5 bases). Deletions cut 3 bases from V and 4 bases from J, with 13 bases between. The CDR3 runs 14 residues. Germline CDR1 is LNHDA and CDR2 is SQIVND (reference sequence). Written as DNA, the CDR3 is TGTGCCAGTAGTATCTTGGGGTCGGGGTACGAGCAGTACTTC. It codes for CASSILGSGYEQYF.

The chain uses TRBV28 and TRBJ2-3, with D perhaps assigned TRBD1 or TRBD2 (5 bases each). The V end lost 6 bases, the J end lost 4 bases, and 17 bases lay between the germline ends. The CDR3 covers 15 residues. In germline, CDR1 is MDHEN, CDR2 SYDVKM. The CDR3 loop is CASSPSGPRADTQYF. In DNA, the CDR3 is TGTGCCAGCAGCCCATCGGGACCCCGCGCAGATACGCAGTATTTT.

This clone was counted a single time. This CDR3 reads CASSQPPLPGPKNIQYF. The CDR3 nucleotides are TGCGCCAGCAGCCAACCCCCTCTGCCAGGGCCCAAAAACATTCAGTACTTC. The chain uses TRBV4-1 and TRBJ2-4; possibly TRBD1 for D (5 bases). Looked up from germline, CDR1 is MGHRA and CDR2 is YSYEKL. CDR3 size: 17 residues. V lost 2 bases and J 2 bases, leaving 16 bases between the germline ends.

The genes are TRBV19 and TRBJ1-5, with 10 nucleotides matching TRBD1. V shed 6 bases and J 5 bases; nucleotides not matched to a gene: 7. Germline V gene data show CDR1 as LNHDA and CDR2 as SQIVND (reference sequence). CDR3 length: 15 amino acids. The CDR3 reads CASSQSGTGDQPQHF. The CDR3 coding sequence is TGTGCCAGTAGCCAATCCGGGACAGGGGATCAGCCCCAGCATTTT.